This T cell receptor beta chain came from a study of shared clonotypes between healthy human individuals. Study information: Donor ages ranged 18 to 49 years: a couple of women, a few men.

The assay used deep level. Using immunoSEQ multiplex PCR, the repertoire was profiled, and TCRdb retains in-frame clones only, with some absent. The sample has about 1.1 million clones; roughly 77% are singletons. After removal of 5 bases from V and 4 bases from J, the junction contained 8 bases not matched to a gene. CDR1 SGHTA and CDR2 FQGNSA come from the germline V gene. The CDR3 is 15 residues long. Sequenced: memory CD4+ T cells from PBMCs. The subset is: CD45RA-negative fraction. This sequence joins TRBV7-2 and TRBJ2-1; the match to TRBD1 covers 7 bases. This TCR was recovered from a young man in good health. Some clones in this sample may be carry-over from other donors' samples. CDR3 sequence reads: CASSPPGQRYNEQFF. CDR3 nucleotide sequence: TGTGCCAGCAGCCCCCCGGGACAGAGATACAATGAGCAGTTCTTC. The full variable domain, completed using reference TRBV7-2 and TRBJ2-1, is GAGVSQSPSNKVTEKGKDVELRCDPISGHTALYWYRQSLGQGLEFLIYFQGNSAPDKSGLPSDRFSAERTGGSVSTLTIQRTQQEDSAVYLCASSPPGQRYNEQFFGPGTRLTVL.